Below, 14 T cell receptor beta chains from the same sample are listed, as sequenced in a study of blood T cell repertoires in COVID-19. Some clones are missing from TCRdb's copy, which holds only in-frame ones; the method was immunoSEQ multiplex PCR. The table lists about 110,000 clones, roughly four fifths of them singletons. The sample consisted of peripheral blood. These receptors all stem from a woman in her seventies with acute or convalescent COVID-19.

The genes are TRBV27 and TRBJ1-2; TRBD1 is a possible D gene (6 bases). Germline CDR1 and CDR2: MNHEY and SMNVEV (reference sequence). The length of the CDR3 is 16 residues. V lost 4 bases to trimming and J lost 0 bases, with 15 bases between them. The CDR3: CASSSTGIVANYGYTF. In DNA form, the CDR3 reads TGTGCCAGCAGTTCTACAGGGATCGTAGCTAACTATGGCTACACCTTC.

The rearrangement uses TRBV7-9 and TRBJ2-3, with 7 bases that match TRBD2. Germline V gene data show CDR1 as SEHNR and CDR2 as FQNEAQ (reference sequence). The CDR3 loop spans 14 amino acids. Losses at the gene ends were 1 base for V and 4 bases for J; bases not matched to a gene: 2. This CDR3 reads CASSLDAGADTQYF. The CDR3 bases are TGTGCCAGCAGCTTAGACGCGGGAGCAGATACGCAGTATTTT.

The chain recombines TRBV3-1 (or the pseudogene TRBV3-2) with TRBJ2-5; 8 nucleotides line up with TRBD2. V shed 4 bases, J shed 1 base, and the junction held 2 bases outside the gene matches. CDR1 and CDR2 (germline): LGHDT, YNNKEL (reference sequence). The CDR3 is 14 residues long. CDR3 protein: CASSLLAGQETQYF. The CDR3 bases are TGTGCCAGCAGCCTGCTAGCGGGCCAAGAGACCCAGTACTTC.

This clone is a singleton in its sample. This chain links TRBV9 with TRBJ2-7; TRBD1 agrees at 8 bases. This CDR3 has 16 residues. The V gene end was trimmed by 9 bases and the J gene end by 0 bases; junction bases not matched to a gene: 14. Per germline, CDR1 SGDLS and CDR2 YYNGEE. The CDR3: CANIRVDRGVSYEQYV. In nucleotides, the CDR3 is TGTGCCAACATCCGAGTCGACAGGGGTGTCTCCTACGAGCAGTACGTC.

The chain joins TRBV6-6 to TRBJ1-5; D gene ambiguous. The V and J ends lost 4 bases and 5 bases respectively, with 6 bases between them. This CDR3 comprises 12 residues. CDR1 and CDR2 from the germline V gene are MNHNY and SVGAGI (reference sequence). In DNA form, the CDR3 reads TGTGCCAGCAGTTCTATATATCAGCCCCAGCATTTT. It is translated as CASSSIYQPQHF.

V is TRBV4-1 and J is TRBJ1-2; D perhaps matches TRBD1 (6 bases). The CDR3 consists of 15 residues. The germline V and J ends were trimmed by 0 bases and 4 bases, with 12 bases remaining between them. The germline V gene encodes CDR1 MGHRA and CDR2 YSYEKL. CDR3 region: CASSQEQTGLYGYTF. Here the CDR3 DNA reads TGCGCCAGCAGCCAAGAGCAGACAGGACTCTATGGCTACACCTTC.

The rearrangement uses TRBV27 and TRBJ1-3; 7 bases match TRBD1. CDR1 is MNHEY, CDR2 SMNVEV, per germline (reference sequence). The CDR3 is made up of 15 amino acids. Losses at the gene ends were 6 bases for V and 0 bases for J; bases not matched to a gene: 5. The CDR3 DNA is TGTGCCAGCAGACGACAGGGTGGCTCTGGAAACACCATATATTTT. This codes for CASRRQGGSGNTIYF.

This rearrangement joins TRBV7-9 to TRBJ2-5, with TRBD2 matching 13 bases. Trimming cost V 7 bases and J 2 bases; bases outside gene matches: 7. Germline CDR1 and CDR2: SEHNR and FQNEAQ (reference sequence). The CDR3 totals 16 residues. The CDR3, as DNA: TGTGCCAGCACCACAACTAGCGGGGGGGTACAAGAGACCCAGTACTTC. Its protein is CASTTTSGGVQETQYF.

The DNA of the CDR3 is TGTGCCAGCCAGGCTAGCGGGGGGGCCTGGGAGACCCAGTACTTC. This sequence encodes CASQASGGAWETQYF. This chain joins TRBV6-6 and TRBJ2-5; 12 positions match TRBD2. Losses at the gene ends were 8 bases for V and 5 bases for J; bases not matched to a gene: 9. CDR1 and CDR2 from the germline V gene are MNHNY and SVGAGI (reference sequence). The CDR3 loop spans 15 amino acids.

The CDR3 region has the DNA TGTGCCAGCAGCTCAGGACCCGATCGTGGGAGTAATGAAAAACTGTTTTTT. Translation: CASSSGPDRGSNEKLFF. This sequence joins TRBV11-2 and TRBJ1-4; the D is unclear. Germline CDR1 is SGHAT and CDR2 is FQNNGV. There are 17 residues in the CDR3. V was clipped by 4 bases and J by 4 bases, with 19 bases between them.

The chain is built from TRBV21-1 and TRBJ1-2; the table's D gene call, TRBD1, was not cross checked with the DNA. TRBV21-1 counts as a pseudogene. CDR3 length: 13 amino acids. The CDR3 DNA is TGTGCCTTTTCTTCCTGGGCGATTAATGGCTACACCTTC. This encodes CAFSSWAINGYTF.

The chain has TRBV3-1 (or the pseudogene TRBV3-2) and TRBJ2-3; 8 bases map to TRBD2. The CDR3 covers 15 residues. Germline trimming cut 1 base from V and 6 bases from J; bases unmatched to any gene: 6. Per the germline V gene, CDR1 is LGHDT and CDR2 is YNNKEL (reference sequence). The CDR3 nucleotides read TGTGCCAGCAGCCAAGGTCAGGCTAGCGGGGATACGCAGTATTTT. Its translation: CASSQGQASGDTQYF.

This clone occurred a few times. The chain carries TRBV5-4 and TRBJ1-1; TRBD1 might be the D (5 bases). Trimming shortened V by 1 base and J by 6 bases, and 16 bases separated the two germline ends. The CDR3 is made up of 15 amino acids. Germline CDR1 SGHNT, CDR2 YYREEE (reference sequence). CDR3 sequence (DNA): TGTGCCAGCAGCTTGCAGGGCAGGGTGGACGCTGAAGCTTTCTTT. It translates to CASSLQGRVDAEAFF.

The chain recombines TRBV30 with TRBJ1-1, with no clear D. The CDR3 has 13 amino acids. Germline lookup yields CDR1 GTSNPN and CDR2 SVGIG (reference sequence). V lost 2 bases and J 4 bases, leaving 11 bases between the germline ends. The CDR3: CAWSIGLGTEAFF. DNA of the CDR3: TGTGCCTGGAGTATCGGACTTGGCACTGAAGCTTTCTTT.